This TCR beta chain came from a study of T cells in tuberculosis. As for the study in general: IGRA-negative adolescents, IGRA-positive adolescents with latent tuberculosis and adults with active tuberculosis formed this South African cohort.

The CDR3 extends over 17 amino acids. Germline CDR1 SNHLY, CDR2 FYNNEI. Trimming removed 6 bases from V and 0 bases from J, with 15 bases in between. Of note for this clone: Its antigen is currently unknown.

Findings and limits, study-wide: Cases with active tuberculosis were adults, while controls were adolescents. Active tuberculosis patients had shorter CDR3-alpha; the beta difference was nonsignificant.

Sequencing used immunoSEQ multiplex PCR; TCRdb keeps in-frame clones, though not all of them. The table lists around 45,000 clones, around 94% of them singletons, with 1.9% in the top ten. The receptor was derived from a donor between 10 and 35 years old with latent tuberculosis or without tuberculosis infection. Some clones in this sample may be carry-over from other donors' samples. Sequencing was carried out using PBMCs. This chain connects TRBV2 to TRBJ1-6; D gene uncertain. The CDR3 bases are TGTGCCAGCAGACAGCGGCTTCCGAGCTCCTATAATTCACCCCTCCACTTT. The encoded protein is CASRQRLPSSYNSPLHF. The full variable domain, completed using reference TRBV2 and TRBJ1-6, is EPEVTQTPSHQVTQMGQEVILRCVPISNHLYFYWYRQILGQKVEFLVSFYNNEISEKSEIFDDQFSVERPDGSNFTLKIRSTKLEDSAMYFCASRQRLPSSYNSPLHFGNGTRLTVT.